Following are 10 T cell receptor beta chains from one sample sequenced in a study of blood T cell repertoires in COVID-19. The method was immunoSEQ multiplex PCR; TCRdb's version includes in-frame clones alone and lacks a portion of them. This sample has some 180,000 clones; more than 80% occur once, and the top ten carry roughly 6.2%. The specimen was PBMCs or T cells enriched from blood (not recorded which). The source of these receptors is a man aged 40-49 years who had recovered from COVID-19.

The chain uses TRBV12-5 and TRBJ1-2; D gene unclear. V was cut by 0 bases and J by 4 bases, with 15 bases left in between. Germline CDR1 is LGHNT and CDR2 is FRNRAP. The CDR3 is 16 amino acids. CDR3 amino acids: CASGLVPGHTLYGYTF. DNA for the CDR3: TGTGCTAGTGGTTTGGTACCTGGGCATACTCTCTATGGCTACACCTTC. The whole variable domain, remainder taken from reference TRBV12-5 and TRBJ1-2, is DARVTQTPRHKVTEMGQEVTMRCQPILGHNTVFWYRQTMMQGLELLAYFRNRAPLDDSGMPKDRFSAEMPDATLATLKIQPSEPRDSAVYFCASGLVPGHTLYGYTFGSGTRLTVV.

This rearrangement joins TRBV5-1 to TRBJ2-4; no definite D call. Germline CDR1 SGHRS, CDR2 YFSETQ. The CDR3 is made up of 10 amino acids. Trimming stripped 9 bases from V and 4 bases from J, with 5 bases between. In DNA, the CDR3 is TGCGCCACCCCGAAAAACATTCAGTACTTC. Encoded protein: CATPKNIQYF.

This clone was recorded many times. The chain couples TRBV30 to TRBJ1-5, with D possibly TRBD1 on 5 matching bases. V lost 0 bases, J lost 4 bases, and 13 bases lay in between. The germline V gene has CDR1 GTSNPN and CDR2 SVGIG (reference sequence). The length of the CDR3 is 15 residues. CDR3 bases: TGTGCCTGGAGTGTGGCCGGGGGTGGGAATCAGCCCCAGCATTTT. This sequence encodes CAWSVAGGGNQPQHF.

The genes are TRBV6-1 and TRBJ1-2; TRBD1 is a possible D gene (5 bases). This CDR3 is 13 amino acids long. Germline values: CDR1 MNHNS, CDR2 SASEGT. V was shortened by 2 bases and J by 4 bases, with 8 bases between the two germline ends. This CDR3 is CASSESRVYGYTF. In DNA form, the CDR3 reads TGTGCCAGCAGTGAAAGCAGGGTCTATGGCTACACCTTC.

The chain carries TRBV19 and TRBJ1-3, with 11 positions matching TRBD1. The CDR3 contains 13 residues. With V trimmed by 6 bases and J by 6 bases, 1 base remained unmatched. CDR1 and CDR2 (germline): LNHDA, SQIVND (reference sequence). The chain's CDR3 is CASRGQGVNTIYF. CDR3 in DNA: TGTGCCAGTAGGGGACAGGGGGTAAACACCATATATTTT. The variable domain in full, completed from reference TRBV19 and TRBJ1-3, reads DGGITQSPKYLFRKEGQNVTLSCEQNLNHDAMYWYRQDPGQGLRLIYYSQIVNDFQKGDIAEGYSVSREKKESFPLTVTSAQKNPTAFYLCASRGQGVNTIYFGEGSWLTVV.

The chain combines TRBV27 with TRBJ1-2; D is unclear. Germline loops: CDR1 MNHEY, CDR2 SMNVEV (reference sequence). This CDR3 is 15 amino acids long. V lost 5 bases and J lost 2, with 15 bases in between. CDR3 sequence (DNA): TGTGCCAGCAGTCCCCCCGGTCGGGAAAACTATGGCTACACCTTC. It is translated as CASSPPGRENYGYTF.

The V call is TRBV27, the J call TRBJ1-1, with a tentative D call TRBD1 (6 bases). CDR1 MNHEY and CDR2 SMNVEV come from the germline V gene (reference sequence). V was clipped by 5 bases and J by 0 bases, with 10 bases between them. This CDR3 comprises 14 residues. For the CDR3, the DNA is TGTGCCAGCAGTAAACAGGGTTTGAACACTGAAGCTTTCTTT. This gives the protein CASSKQGLNTEAFF.

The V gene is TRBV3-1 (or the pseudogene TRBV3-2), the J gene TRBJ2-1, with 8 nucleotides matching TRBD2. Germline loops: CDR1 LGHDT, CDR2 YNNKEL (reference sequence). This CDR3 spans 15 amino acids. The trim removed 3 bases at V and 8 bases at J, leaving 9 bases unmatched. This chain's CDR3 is CASSHAGTRDHEQFF. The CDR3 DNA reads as TGTGCCAGCAGCCACGCCGGGACTAGGGACCATGAGCAGTTCTTC.

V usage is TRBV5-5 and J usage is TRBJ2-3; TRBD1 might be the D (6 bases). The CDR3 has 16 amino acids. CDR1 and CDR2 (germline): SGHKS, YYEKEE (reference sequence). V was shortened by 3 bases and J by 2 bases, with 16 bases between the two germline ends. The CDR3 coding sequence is TGTGCCAGCAGCTACAAAGCCAGGGACAACACAGATACGCAGTATTTT. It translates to CASSYKARDNTDTQYF.

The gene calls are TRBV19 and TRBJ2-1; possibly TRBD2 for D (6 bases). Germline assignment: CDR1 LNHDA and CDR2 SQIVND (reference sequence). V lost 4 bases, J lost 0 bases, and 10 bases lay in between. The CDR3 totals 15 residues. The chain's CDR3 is CASSTSASSYNEQFF. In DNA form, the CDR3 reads TGTGCCAGTAGTACTAGCGCGAGCTCCTACAATGAGCAGTTCTTC.